The rows below give T cell receptor beta chains drawn from one sample of a study of cytomegalovirus exposure and HLA in healthy donors. TCRdb keeps only in-frame clones here, not all; method: immunoSEQ multiplex PCR. The table shows 200,000 or so clones, with approximately 84% occurring only once. Sample: PBMCs. The receptors were gathered from a boy between 5 and 17 years old in good health and CMV-seronegative. The CDR3 runs from the conserved cysteine through the conserved F or W. D genes are given only for firm matches. Not every row has a clone size; where given, it reads once, few, many or a size class.

d_call	clone_size	j_call	v_call	cdr3_aa	cdr3_nt
TRBD2	few	TRBJ2-1	TRBV18	CASSPSLAGVGEQFF	TGTGCCAGCTCACCGTCACTAGCGGGGGTCGGGGAGCAGTTCTTC
NA	NA	TRBJ2-7	TRBV5-1	CASSWVRGNYEQYF	TGCGCCAGCAGCTGGGTACGGGGGAACTACGAGCAGTACTTC
NA	NA	TRBJ2-1	TRBV7-3	CASSLTRSSYNEQFF	TGTGCCAGCAGCCTCACTAGAAGCTCCTACAATGAGCAGTTCTTC
NA	NA	TRBJ1-2	TRBV9	CASSVGGLGGYTF	TGTGCCAGCAGCGTAGGGGGCTTAGGCGGCTACACCTTC
TRBD1	NA	TRBJ1-3	TRBV11-2	CASSLKHRDRGGTGNTIYF	TGTGCCAGCAGCTTAAAACATCGGGACAGGGGAGGAACTGGAAACACCATATATTTT
TRBD1	NA	TRBJ2-3	TRBV6-5	CASSYSRDRGRGRVYF	TGTGCCAGCAGTTACTCCCGGGACAGGGGGCGCGGTCGTGTGTATTTT
NA	NA	TRBJ2-7	TRBV12-2	CASRLGTAGTSSPWPYEQYF	TGTGCAAGTCGCTTAGGGACTGCCGGGACTAGCTCTCCCTGGCCATACGAGCAGTACTTC
TRBD1	NA	TRBJ1-2	TRBV30	CAWSVRTGGGYGYTF	TGTGCCTGGAGTGTCCGGACAGGGGGTGGCTATGGCTACACCTTC
TRBD1	NA	TRBJ2-7	TRBV6-1	CASSVSSNRGHEQYF	TGTGCCAGCAGTGTCTCATCCAACAGGGGCCACGAGCAGTACTTC
NA	NA	TRBJ2-4	TRBV6-5	CASRPGAKNIQYF	TGTGCCAGCCGACCAGGGGCCAAAAACATTCAGTACTTC
TRBD1	NA	TRBJ1-6	TRBV9	CASSPSGTGNSPLHF	TGTGCCAGCAGCCCTTCCGGGACAGGGAATTCACCCCTCCACTTT
TRBD2	few	TRBJ2-1	TRBV5-6	CASSWGLAGYNEQFF	TGTGCCAGCAGCTGGGGACTAGCGGGCTACAATGAGCAGTTCTTC
NA	NA	TRBJ2-7	TRBV29-1	CSVVKGPYEQYF	TGCAGCGTTGTTAAGGGGCCCTACGAGCAGTACTTC
NA	once	TRBJ2-5	TRBV7-9	CASSPQGEGETQYF	TGTGCCAGCAGCCCACAGGGGGAGGGAGAGACCCAGTACTTC
NA	NA	TRBJ1-6	TRBV27	CASSLLNRDSPLHF	TGTGCCAGCAGTTTATTAAACAGGGATTCACCCCTCCACTTT
TRBD1	few	TRBJ2-6	TRBV27	CASSTTGGGGLANVLTF	TGTGCCAGCAGTACTACAGGGGGCGGAGGCTTGGCCAACGTCCTGACTTTC
NA	NA	TRBJ2-1	TRBV9	CASSVATRAGNEQFF	TGTGCCAGCAGCGTAGCTACCAGGGCCGGGAATGAGCAGTTCTTC
TRBD1	NA	TRBJ1-1	TRBV27	CASMDRKGENTEAFF	TGTGCCAGCATGGACAGGAAAGGAGAGAACACTGAAGCTTTCTTT
TRBD2	once	TRBJ2-5	TRBV13	CASSRGGYQETQYF	TGTGCCAGCAGTCGGGGGGGTTACCAAGAGACCCAGTACTTC
NA	NA	TRBJ2-1	TRBV5-1	CASRRLTGYNEQFF	TGCGCCAGCAGAAGACTCACTGGTTACAATGAGCAGTTCTTC
TRBD2	NA	TRBJ2-3	TRBV7-9	CSSSLYAGGTDTQYF	TGTTCCAGCAGCTTATATGCGGGAGGCACAGATACGCAGTATTTT
NA	once	TRBJ2-7	TRBV4-3	CASSQVRGLGQYF	TGCGCCAGCAGCCAAGTCAGGGGTTTGGGGCAGTACTTC
NA	few	TRBJ2-6	TRBV9	CASSVLLRPPSAGANVLTF	TGTGCCAGCAGCGTGTTACTCCGTCCCCCGTCCGCTGGGGCCAACGTCCTGACTTTC
TRBD2	few	TRBJ2-1	TRBV5-1	CASSSGGTYNEQFF	TGCGCCAGCAGTAGCGGGGGAACCTACAATGAGCAGTTCTTC
NA	few	TRBJ1-1	TRBV7-9	CASSLELSTEAFF	TGTGCCAGCAGCTTAGAACTGAGCACTGAAGCTTTCTTT
NA	NA	TRBJ2-5	TRBV7-9	CASSLVTSWETQYF	TGTGCCAGCAGCTTAGTAACTAGCTGGGAGACCCAGTACTTC
NA	NA	TRBJ2-5	TRBV25-1	CASSRETQYF	TGTGCCAGCAGTCGGGAGACCCAGTACTTC
TRBD1	once	TRBJ2-7	TRBV7-8	CASSFRTGGYEQYF	TGTGCCAGCAGCTTCAGGACAGGGGGCTACGAGCAGTACTTC
TRBD1	NA	TRBJ1-2	TRBV28	CASSLGPPGTGNYGYTF	TGTGCCAGCAGTTTAGGCCCTCCCGGGACAGGGAACTATGGCTACACCTTC
TRBD1	once	TRBJ1-1	TRBV15	CATSIDRGPNTEAFF	TGTGCCACCAGCATAGACAGGGGACCGAACACTGAAGCTTTCTTT
TRBD2	NA	TRBJ2-1	TRBV5-1	CASSLLPSGGYNEQFF	TGCGCCAGCAGCTTACTCCCTAGCGGGGGCTACAATGAGCAGTTCTTC
NA	NA	TRBJ2-7	TRBV5-8	CASSTPGLPYEQYF	TGTGCCAGCAGCACACCGGGACTCCCCTACGAGCAGTACTTC
NA	NA	TRBJ2-5	TRBV2	CASSEPGEGFLVETQYF	TGTGCCAGCAGTGAACCCGGAGAAGGTTTCTTGGTAGAGACCCAGTACTTC
TRBD1	NA	TRBJ2-7	TRBV28	CASSPSGQSSYEQYF	TGTGCCAGCAGCCCCTCGGGACAGAGCTCCTACGAGCAGTACTTC
TRBD1	once	TRBJ1-2	TRBV4-1	CASSPFGQGIRGYTF	TGCGCCAGCAGCCCCTTCGGACAGGGAATAAGGGGCTACACCTTC
NA	NA	TRBJ1-4	TRBV5-4	CASSLGTHEDEKLFF	TGTGCCAGCAGCTTGGGTACACATGAGGATGAAAAACTGTTTTTT
NA	once	TRBJ2-2	TRBV5-1	CASSLVSGKNTGELFF	TGCGCCAGCAGCTTGGTGTCAGGGAAGAACACCGGGGAGCTGTTTTTT
TRBD1	NA	TRBJ1-1	TRBV4-1	CASSHERYRGDTEAFF	TGCGCCAGCAGCCACGAAAGGTACAGGGGGGACACTGAAGCTTTCTTT
TRBD1	NA	TRBJ1-4	TRBV18	CASSPRQGQEKLFF	TGTGCCAGCTCACCCCGACAGGGACAAGAAAAACTGTTTTTT
NA	few	TRBJ1-1	TRBV28	CASSPGTGNTEAFF	TGTGCCAGCAGTCCGGGCACAGGGAACACTGAAGCTTTCTTT
NA	NA	TRBJ1-2	TRBV30	CAWSDGTQVPYGYTF	TGTGCCTGGAGTGACGGGACTCAAGTTCCCTATGGCTACACCTTC
TRBD2	NA	TRBJ2-2	TRBV7-2	CASSLRSGSPGELFF	TGTGCCAGCAGCTTAAGGAGCGGGAGTCCGGGGGAGCTGTTTTTT
NA	once	TRBJ1-6	TRBV30	CAWSVGTGNYQTNYNSPLHF	TGTGCCTGGAGTGTTGGGACTGGCAATTATCAAACGAACTATAATTCACCCCTCCACTTT
NA	NA	TRBJ1-1	TRBV2	CASSLGGLTEAFF	TGTGCCAGCAGTTTGGGAGGTCTTACTGAAGCTTTCTTT
NA	NA	TRBJ1-5	TRBV30	CAWSVTGHPNQPQHF	TGTGCCTGGAGTGTAACAGGCCATCCCAATCAGCCCCAGCATTTT
TRBD2	once	TRBJ2-7	TRBV5-1	CASTPRGGQGYEQYF	TGCGCCAGCACCCCGCGGGGGGGACAAGGCTACGAGCAGTACTTC
TRBD2	NA	TRBJ2-3	TRBV5-6	CASSLWGLAAPQDTQYF	TGTGCCAGCAGCTTGTGGGGACTAGCGGCTCCACAAGATACGCAGTATTTT
TRBD2	NA	TRBJ2-7	TRBV10-3	CAISAPRLAGDYEQYF	TGTGCCATCAGTGCCCCAAGACTAGCGGGGGACTACGAGCAGTACTTC
NA	NA	TRBJ2-1	TRBV7-2	CASSFGGGVDEQFF	TGTGCCAGCAGCTTTGGGGGAGGAGTTGATGAGCAGTTCTTC
NA	NA	TRBJ2-7	TRBV11-2	CASSLGGIAYEQYF	TGTGCCAGCAGCTTAGGCGGGATCGCCTACGAGCAGTACTTC
NA	NA	TRBJ2-7	TRBV6-5	CASGRASSYYEQYF	TGTGCCAGCGGGCGGGCCAGTTCCTACTACGAGCAGTACTTC
TRBD1	once	TRBJ2-7	TRBV30	CAWETGSKEQYF	TGTGCCTGGGAGACAGGGAGTAAGGAGCAGTACTTC
TRBD2	NA	TRBJ2-7	TRBV9	CASSVEGTSGYEQYF	TGTGCCAGCAGCGTAGAAGGGACTAGCGGATACGAGCAGTACTTC
TRBD1	NA	TRBJ2-7	TRBV2	CASGEPRDRSSYEQYF	TGTGCCAGCGGCGAGCCACGGGACAGGAGCTCCTACGAGCAGTACTTC
NA	NA	TRBJ2-5	TRBV28	CASSLQPTEVETQYF	TGTGCCAGCAGTTTACAGCCGACAGAGGTCGAGACCCAGTACTTC
TRBD2	few	TRBJ2-5	TRBV11-3	CASSLGLAGIKETQYF	TGTGCCAGCAGCTTAGGACTAGCGGGAATTAAAGAGACCCAGTACTTC
NA	NA	TRBJ1-4	TRBV28	CATLGGLTNEKLFF	TGTGCCACCCTGGGGGGGTTAACTAATGAAAAACTGTTTTTT